Listed below are T cell receptor beta chains from one sample, sequenced in a study of blood T cell repertoires in COVID-19. Only in-frame clones appear in the TCRdb table, and some are missing; sequencing was by immunoSEQ multiplex PCR. This sample has almost 200,000 clones, with more than 80% found just once. The sample comprised PBMCs or T cells enriched from blood (not recorded which). These receptors came from a woman in her late teens or twenties who had recovered from COVID-19. CDR3s include the opening cysteine and the closing phenylalanine or tryptophan. The D gene is left open where the match is weak. Clone size is shown for a subset of rows, as once, few, many or a class of expanded clone.

len | j_gene | v_gene | abundance | d_gene | CDR3nt | CDR3aa
13 | TRBJ1-2 | TRBV24-1 | . | . | TGTGCCACCAGTGATTTGGCCGGTCTTGGCTACACCTTC | CATSDLAGLGYTF
15 | TRBJ1-5 | TRBV19 | . | TRBD1 | TGTGCCACCGGACAGGGGATTGTTGGCAATCAGCCCCAGCATTTT | CATGQGIVGNQPQHF
14 | TRBJ1-2 | TRBV30 | . | . | TGTGCCTGGAGTGTACAACCCAGGGCTTATGGCTACACCTTC | CAWSVQPRAYGYTF
14 | TRBJ1-1 | TRBV5-6 | . | . | TGTGCCAGCAGCTTGGGGAATAACAGGGTCGTAGCTTTCTTT | CASSLGNNRVVAFF
16 | TRBJ1-4 | TRBV6-2/TRBV6-3 | once | . | TGTGCCAGCAGTACTCCCTTCGCGTCGGGGAGGGAAAAACTGTTTTTT | CASSTPFASGREKLFF
13 | TRBJ2-7 | TRBV11-2 | . | TRBD2 | TGTGCCAGCAGCCGGGGGGACTCCTACGAGCAGTACTTC | CASSRGDSYEQYF
14 | TRBJ1-4 | TRBV28 | . | . | TGTGCCAGCTCTTCTCCCACGGCGGAAGAAAAACTGTTTTTT | CASSSPTAEEKLFF
14 | TRBJ2-5 | TRBV7-6 | . | . | TGTGCCAGCAGCTCTAGGGGCAGACAAGAGACCCAGTACTTC | CASSSRGRQETQYF
15 | TRBJ2-6 | TRBV5-5 | . | . | TGTGCCAGCAGCTTGGCCCTCCCTGGGGCCAACGTCCTGACTTTC | CASSLALPGANVLTF
16 | TRBJ2-3 | TRBV7-6 | . | TRBD2 | TGTGCCAGCAGCACTCTAGCGGGGGGGCGGACAGATACGCAGTATTTT | CASSTLAGGRTDTQYF
14 | TRBJ2-2 | TRBV5-1 | . | . | TGCGCCAGCAGTGTCCGGGAGAACACCGGGGAGCTGTTTTTT | CASSVRENTGELFF
16 | TRBJ2-3 | TRBV30 | . | . | TGTGCCTGGAGTCAGTCCCTGGCCCCAATCGCAGATACGCAGTATTTT | CAWSQSLAPIADTQYF
15 | TRBJ1-1 | TRBV18 | . | . | TGTGCCAGCTCACCAGAAAGCCTAATGAACACTGAAGCTTTCTTT | CASSPESLMNTEAFF
16 | TRBJ1-4 | TRBV18 | . | TRBD1 | TGTGCCAGCTCACCAATCTTGGGACAGGGAAATGAAAAACTGTTTTTT | CASSPILGQGNEKLFF
16 | TRBJ2-7 | TRBV7-8 | . | TRBD1 | TGTGCCAGCAGCTTAGTGGACAGGGCGGGGTCCTACGAGCAGTACTTC | CASSLVDRAGSYEQYF
15 | TRBJ2-7 | TRBV5-5 | . | TRBD2 | TGTGCCAGCAGCCTGCGGGGGGGTCTTTCCTACGAGCAGTACTTC | CASSLRGGLSYEQYF
14 | TRBJ2-7 | TRBV7-9 | . | TRBD1 | TGTGCCAGCAGCCCTATCCCGACAGGGGGTGAGCAGTACTTC | CASSPIPTGGEQYF
15 | TRBJ1-5 | TRBV19 | . | . | TGTGCCAGTAGATCCGGGGTAGTTAGGCATCAGCCCCAGCATTTT | CASRSGVVRHQPQHF
15 | TRBJ2-3 | TRBV6-5 | . | TRBD1 | TGTGCCAGCAGGGGGGGACAGGGCAGCACAGATACGCAGTATTTT | CASRGGQGSTDTQYF
14 | TRBJ1-5 | TRBV7-9 | . | TRBD1 | TGTGCCAGCAGCGATCAGGGGGCGGGTCAGCCCCAGCATTTT | CASSDQGAGQPQHF
15 | TRBJ2-3 | TRBV2 | . | TRBD2 | TGTGCCAGCAGTGACCTAGCGGCCCGCACAGATACGCAGTATTTT | CASSDLAARTDTQYF
15 | TRBJ1-2 | TRBV28 | once | . | TGTGCCAGCAGTTTACTGGGGGCAGGGAACTATGGCTACACCTTC | CASSLLGAGNYGYTF
16 | TRBJ2-5 | TRBV5-1 | . | . | TGCGCCAGCAGCTTGGATCCCTCTACAGGGCTCGAGACCCAGTACTTC | CASSLDPSTGLETQYF
13 | TRBJ2-3 | TRBV9 | . | . | TGTGCCAGCAGCTTCAGAAACACAGATACGCAGTATTTT | CASSFRNTDTQYF
17 | TRBJ2-6 | TRBV27 | . | . | TGTGCCAGCAGTTTAAATCCCATCAATTCAGGGGCCAACGTCCTGACTTTC | CASSLNPINSGANVLTF
14 | TRBJ2-7 | TRBV29-1 | . | TRBD1 | TGCAGCGTTGATGCGGACAGGGGAGGCGGCGAGCAGTACTTC | CSVDADRGGGEQYF
18 | TRBJ2-4 | TRBV7-9 | . | . | TGTGCCAGCAGCTTAGGGGGCGACAGTGCCTGGGCCAAAAACATTCAGTACTTC | CASSLGGDSAWAKNIQYF
14 | TRBJ1-6 | TRBV5-1 | few | TRBD1 | TGCGCCAGCAGCACAGGGACAGATAATTCACCCCTCCACTTT | CASSTGTDNSPLHF
17 | TRBJ1-2 | TRBV6-1 | . | TRBD1 | TGTGCCAGCAGTGAGAACCTCCGGGACAGCGGAAACTATGGCTACACCTTC | CASSENLRDSGNYGYTF
14 | TRBJ1-2 | TRBV5-1 | . | . | TGCGCCAGCAGCTTGGGACAGCCAGGGGTTGGCTACACCTTC | CASSLGQPGVGYTF
19 | TRBJ1-6 | TRBV23-1 | . | TRBD1 | TGCGCCAGCAGTCATTCGGACAGGGTATACGGGACGTATAATTCACCCCTCCACTTT | CASSHSDRVYGTYNSPLHF
12 | TRBJ2-5 | TRBV29-1 | . | . | TGCAGCGTTCGCGAGGGGGGGGAGACCCAGTACTTC | CSVREGGETQYF
12 | TRBJ2-7 | TRBV5-1 | . | . | TGCGCCAGCAGTCACGCGACCTACGAGCAGTACTTC | CASSHATYEQYF
12 | TRBJ1-1 | TRBV29-1 | . | . | TGCAGCGTTCGGGGGTTGAACACTGAAGCTTTCTTT | CSVRGLNTEAFF
15 | TRBJ1-5 | TRBV2 | . | TRBD1 | TGTGCCAGCAGCCCTTACGGACAGGGCTGGCAGCCCCAGCATTTT | CASSPYGQGWQPQHF
13 | TRBJ1-4 | TRBV28 | . | TRBD1 | TGTGCCACCGCGGGACAGATTAATGAAAAACTGTTTTTT | CATAGQINEKLFF